This TCR beta chain derives from a study of OX40 agonist ivuxolimab in advanced cancers. Repertoires were generated with immunoSEQ multiplex PCR, while TCRdb's copy carries only in-frame clones and drops some. The data hold tens of thousands of clones, with approximately 80% observed a single time. This clone has only a few counts. The germline gives CDR1 SNHLY, CDR2 FYNNEI. The germline V and J ends were trimmed by 7 bases and 4 bases, with 17 bases remaining between them. This CDR3 is built from 15 residues. The material was CD4+ or CD8+ T cells sorted from blood, obtained in a trial of the OX40 agonist ivuxolimab. V and J are TRBV2 and TRBJ2-1, with D perhaps given as TRBD1 or TRBD2 (5 bases each). The sequence was collected from an adult with an advanced solid tumor such as melanoma, head and neck, liver or kidney cancer. CDR3 DNA: TGTGCCAGCACGCAAGCCCCGGGACCATACAATGAGCAGTTCTTC. It encodes CASTQAPGPYNEQFF.